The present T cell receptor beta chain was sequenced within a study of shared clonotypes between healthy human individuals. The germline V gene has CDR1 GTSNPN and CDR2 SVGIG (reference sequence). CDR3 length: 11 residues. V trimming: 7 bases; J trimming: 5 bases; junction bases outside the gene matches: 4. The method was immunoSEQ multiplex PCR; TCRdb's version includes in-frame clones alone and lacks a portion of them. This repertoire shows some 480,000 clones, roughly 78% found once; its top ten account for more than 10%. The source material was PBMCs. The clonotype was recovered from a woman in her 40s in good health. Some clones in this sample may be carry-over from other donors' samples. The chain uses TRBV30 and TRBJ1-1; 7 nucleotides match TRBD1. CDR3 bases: TGTGCCTATACCAGGGGGACTGAAGCTTTCTTT. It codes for CAYTRGTEAFF.